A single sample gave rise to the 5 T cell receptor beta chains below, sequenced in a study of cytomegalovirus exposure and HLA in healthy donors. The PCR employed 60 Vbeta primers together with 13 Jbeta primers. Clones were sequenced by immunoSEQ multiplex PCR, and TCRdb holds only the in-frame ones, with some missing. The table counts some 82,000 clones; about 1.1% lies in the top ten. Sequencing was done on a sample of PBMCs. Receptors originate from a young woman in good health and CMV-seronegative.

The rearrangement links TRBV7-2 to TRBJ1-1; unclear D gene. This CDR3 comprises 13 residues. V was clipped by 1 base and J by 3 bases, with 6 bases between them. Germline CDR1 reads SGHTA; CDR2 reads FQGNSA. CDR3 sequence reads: CASSLVRYTEAFF. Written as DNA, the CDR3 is TGTGCCAGCAGCTTAGTCAGGTACACTGAAGCTTTCTTT. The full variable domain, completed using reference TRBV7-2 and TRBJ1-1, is GAGVSQSPSNKVTEKGKDVELRCDPISGHTALYWYRQSLGQGLEFLIYFQGNSAPDKSGLPSDRFSAERTGGSVSTLTIQRTQQEDSAVYLCASSLVRYTEAFFGQGTRLTVV.

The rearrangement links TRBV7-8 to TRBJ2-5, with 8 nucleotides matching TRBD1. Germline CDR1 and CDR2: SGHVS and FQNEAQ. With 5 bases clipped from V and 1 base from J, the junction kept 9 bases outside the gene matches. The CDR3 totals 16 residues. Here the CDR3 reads CASSTSRGQGQETQYF. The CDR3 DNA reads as TGTGCCAGCAGCACTAGCAGGGGGCAAGGCCAAGAGACCCAGTACTTC.

CDR3: CASSLSQGTYEQYF. Written as DNA, the CDR3 is TGTGCCAGCAGTTTAAGCCAGGGCACCTACGAGCAGTACTTC. The chain employs TRBV27 and TRBJ2-7, with D possibly matching TRBD1 (5 bases). In germline, CDR1 is MNHEY, CDR2 SMNVEV (reference sequence). Trimming pared 2 bases from V and 2 bases from J, leaving 10 bases between. The CDR3 is made up of 14 amino acids.

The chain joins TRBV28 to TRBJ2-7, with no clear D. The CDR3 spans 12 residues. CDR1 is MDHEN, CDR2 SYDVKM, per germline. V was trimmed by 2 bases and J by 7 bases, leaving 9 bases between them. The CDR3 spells CASSLKPFEQYF. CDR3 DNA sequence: TGTGCCAGCAGTTTAAAGCCCTTTGAGCAGTACTTC.

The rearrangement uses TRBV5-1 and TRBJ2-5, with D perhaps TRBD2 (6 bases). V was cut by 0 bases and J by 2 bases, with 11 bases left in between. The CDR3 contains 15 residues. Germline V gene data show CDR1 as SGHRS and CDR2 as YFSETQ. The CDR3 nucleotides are TGCGCCAGCAGCTTGGTGGGACTGATACAAGAGACCCAGTACTTC. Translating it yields CASSLVGLIQETQYF. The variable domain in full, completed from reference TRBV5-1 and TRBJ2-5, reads KAGVTQTPRYLIKTRGQQVTLSCSPISGHRSVSWYQQTPGQGLQFLFEYFSETQRNKGNFPGRFSGRQFSNSRSEMNVSTLELGDSALYLCASSLVGLIQETQYFGPGTRLLVL.